This is a list of T cell receptor beta chains from one sample in a study of long-term antiretroviral therapy in people with HIV. Sequenced by immunoSEQ multiplex PCR; TCRdb stores in-frame clones only, minus some. Counted here are about 18,000 clones, roughly 80% occurring once; the ten biggest clones make up about 17%. The material sequenced was unsorted PBMCs, taken 0.6 years after starting antiretroviral therapy. The receptor set was obtained from a woman younger than 35 with HIV. Both conserved end residues are part of each CDR3. Each record gives: D gene, J gene, V gene, clone size, CDR3 DNA, CDR3 protein. The D gene is left open where the match is weak. The size field is filled for only some rows; it gives once, few, many or a size class.

>TRBD1|TRBJ1-5|TRBV19|few
TGTGCCAGTACCGGGACAGGGGGCAATCAGCCCCAGCATTTT
CASTGTGGNQPQHF
>TRBD1|TRBJ1-1|TRBV5-6|-
TGTGCCAGCACCTTCGGACAGGGGTACACTGAAGCTTTCTTT
CASTFGQGYTEAFF
>-|TRBJ2-3|TRBV5-1|-
TGCGCCAGCAGCTTGAGTGGGCGCACAGATACGCAGTATTTT
CASSLSGRTDTQYF
>-|TRBJ1-1|TRBV25-1|-
TGTGCCAGCAGTGTACAGCAGAACACTGAAGCTTTCTTT
CASSVQQNTEAFF
>-|TRBJ2-5|TRBV29-1|-
TGCAGCGTTGGCGCGGGGCCTCAAGAGACCCAGTACTTC
CSVGAGPQETQYF
>-|TRBJ1-5|TRBV6-1|-
TGTGCCAGCAGTGAACGCAGGGCCAGCGATCAGCCCCAGCATTTT
CASSERRASDQPQHF
>-|TRBJ1-2|TRBV2|-
TGTGCCAGCAGTGGAACAGCTAACTATGGCTACACCTTC
CASSGTANYGYTF
>-|TRBJ1-1|TRBV5-1|large
TGCGCCAGCAGCTTGGCCGGGATGAGGGGGTACACTGAAGCTTTCTTT
CASSLAGMRGYTEAFF
>TRBD1|TRBJ2-7|TRBV4-3|-
TGCGCCAGCAGCCAATCCCGACAGGGGGGGTACGAGCAGTACTTC
CASSQSRQGGYEQYF
>TRBD1|TRBJ1-6|TRBV27|-
TGTGCCAGCAGGCCGACAGGGGGCTTTAATTCACCCCTCCACTTT
CASRPTGGFNSPLHF
>-|TRBJ1-6|TRBV4-2|few
TGTGCCAGCAGCCAAGATCAACGGGGGGGAAGGGGGGCCCTCCACTTT
CASSQDQRGGRGALHF
>-|TRBJ1-1|TRBV5-5|few
TGTGCCAGCAGCTTGGGTCATTTGAACACTGAAGCTTTCTTT
CASSLGHLNTEAFF
>-|TRBJ2-7|TRBV27|-
TGTGCCAGCAGTTACTCAACAGGGGAGGTGGCCTACGAGCAGTACTTC
CASSYSTGEVAYEQYF
>TRBD2|TRBJ2-7|TRBV18|-
TGTGCCAGCTCAACCCTAGCGGGGGTCTACGAGCAGTACTTC
CASSTLAGVYEQYF
>TRBD1|TRBJ1-1|TRBV11-2|-
TGTGCCAGCAGCTTAGGGACAGGAACTGAAGCTTTCTTT
CASSLGTGTEAFF
>-|TRBJ2-6|TRBV19|-
TGTGCCAGTGGAAAACAGGCTGGGGCCAACGTCCTGACTTTC
CASGKQAGANVLTF
>-|TRBJ1-2|TRBV11-3|few
TGTGCCAGCAGCTTAGGGGACTTCGGCACGCATGGCTACACCTTC
CASSLGDFGTHGYTF
>TRBD1|TRBJ1-5|TRBV2|-
TGTGCCAGCAGTGACAGGGGGTACGATCAGCCCCAGCATTTT
CASSDRGYDQPQHF
>TRBD1|TRBJ1-6|TRBV7-8|-
TGTGCCAGCAACCCCCGTGGGGGACAGGAAAATTCACCCCTCCACTTT
CASNPRGGQENSPLHF
>-|TRBJ1-2|TRBV7-9|-
TGTGCCAGCAGCTTAGATGTCGGCTATGGCTACACCTTC
CASSLDVGYGYTF
>-|TRBJ2-5|TRBV2|once
TGTGCCAGCAGTGAAGATGGAGAGACCCAGTACTTC
CASSEDGETQYF
>-|TRBJ2-2|TRBV5-5|-
TGTGCCAGCAGCTTGGCCCCCGGGACATACACCGGGGAGCTGTTTTTT
CASSLAPGTYTGELFF
>-|TRBJ2-7|TRBV28|-
TGTGCCAGCAGTCCGCTTCTATACGAGCAGTACTTC
CASSPLLYEQYF
>-|TRBJ1-1|TRBV2|-
TGTGCCAGCAGTGGGGACGGGAACACTGAAGCTTTCTTT
CASSGDGNTEAFF
>TRBD1|TRBJ2-1|TRBV7-9|-
TGTGCCAGCAGCCCCAGGGGGAGTGCCTACAATGAGCAGTTCTTC
CASSPRGSAYNEQFF
>-|TRBJ2-3|TRBV5-6|-
TGTGCCAGCAGCTCGGGCGAACCCTGGGGAGATACGCAGTATTTT
CASSSGEPWGDTQYF
>-|TRBJ2-7|TRBV5-1|-
TGCGCCAGCAGCTTTCTGGGGTATGAGCAGTACTTC
CASSFLGYEQYF
>TRBD2|TRBJ2-1|TRBV11-3|-
TGTGCCAGCAGCCCAGGGAGGGGATCGAATGAGCAGTTCTTC
CASSPGRGSNEQFF
>-|TRBJ2-3|TRBV4-3|-
TGCGCCAGCAGCCGAGGAGACGGAGTCATATTCACAGATACGCAGTATTTT
CASSRGDGVIFTDTQYF
>-|TRBJ1-2|TRBV29-1|-
TGCAGCGGAGGGGACCGCTACTATGGCTACACCTTC
CSGGDRYYGYTF
>-|TRBJ2-5|TRBV19|-
TGTGCCAGTAGTAGTCAGCATAGGGGGACCCAGTACTTC
CASSSQHRGTQYF
>-|TRBJ2-7|TRBV2|-
TGTGCCAGCTGCGGGGCGGGGAACGAGCAGTACTTC
CASCGAGNEQYF
>-|TRBJ1-1|TRBV5-1|medium-sized
TGCGCCAGCAGCCAATGGGGACGGGAAGCTTTCTTT
CASSQWGREAFF
>-|TRBJ2-7|TRBV7-8|-
TGTGCCAGCAGCTTGAGGGGGGTGTTGGACGAGCAGTACTTC
CASSLRGVLDEQYF
>TRBD2|TRBJ2-1|TRBV6-5|-
TGTGCCAGCAGTGCCTCGGGGGGGCCCTACAATGAGCAGTTCTTC
CASSASGGPYNEQFF
>-|TRBJ2-7|TRBV5-1|-
TGCGCCAGCAGCCCCGACTCCTCGAGCTCCTACGAGCAGTACTTC
CASSPDSSSSYEQYF
>-|TRBJ2-7|TRBV7-9|once
TGTGCCAGCAGCCCCGGGGAGTCCGAATATTTCTACGAGCAGTACTTC
CASSPGESEYFYEQYF
>TRBD1|TRBJ1-1|TRBV13|few
TGTGCCAGCAGCTCCAGCAACAGGGGTCGGGGTACAACTGAAGCTTTCTTT
CASSSSNRGRGTTEAFF
>-|TRBJ1-4|TRBV12-2|-
TGTGCAAGTGTTGAAACAACTAATGAAAAACTGTTTTTT
CASVETTNEKLFF
>TRBD1|TRBJ2-7|TRBV6-5|-
TGTGCCACAGGACCGGGACAGGGGCCCTACGAGCAGTACTTC
CATGPGQGPYEQYF
>-|TRBJ2-4|TRBV7-9|-
TGTGCCAGCAGCCCATCAAGTGGGGGAGACATTCAGTACTTC
CASSPSSGGDIQYF
>TRBD2|TRBJ2-5|TRBV18|once
TGTGCCAGCTCACCACGCGGGAGTTCAGGGGAGACCCAGTACTTC
CASSPRGSSGETQYF
>-|TRBJ2-7|TRBV9|-
TGTGCCAGCAGCGTACCAGGGTTCATTGGATACGAGCAGTACTTC
CASSVPGFIGYEQYF
>TRBD1|TRBJ2-7|TRBV9|-
TGTGCCAGCACCCTACCGGGACAGGGTTGGCACGAGCAGTACTTC
CASTLPGQGWHEQYF
>-|TRBJ2-7|TRBV19|few
TGTGCCAGTGGGGGCGGGTTCCACGAGCAGTACTTC
CASGGGFHEQYF
>-|TRBJ1-1|TRBV28|-
TGTGCCAGCAGTCCACCCTCCGGCACTGAAGCTTTCTTT
CASSPPSGTEAFF
>-|TRBJ2-1|TRBV11-2|-
TGTGCCAGCAGCTTAGAGGCTGTAGCCTATGAGCAGTTCTTC
CASSLEAVAYEQFF
>-|TRBJ2-1|TRBV5-1|-
TGCGCCAGCAGCTTGAACGGTTACAATGAGCAGTTCTTC
CASSLNGYNEQFF
>-|TRBJ1-1|TRBV6-1|once
TGTGCCAGCAGTGATCCTCGTGTGGCAGAAGCTTTCTTT
CASSDPRVAEAFF
>-|TRBJ1-5|TRBV7-9|-
TGTGCCAGCAGCTCTTTAGATCAGCCCCAGCATTTT
CASSSLDQPQHF
>-|TRBJ1-2|TRBV28|-
TGTGCCAGCAGTTTATCTGGGGGGTGGGGCTACACCTTC
CASSLSGGWGYTF
>-|TRBJ2-5|TRBV11-1|-
TGTGCCAGCAGCCAACCAGGCCCAGAGACCCAGTACTTC
CASSQPGPETQYF
>-|TRBJ2-3|TRBV18|-
TGTGCCAGCTCACCACTCGGGACTAGCACAGATACGCAGTATTTT
CASSPLGTSTDTQYF